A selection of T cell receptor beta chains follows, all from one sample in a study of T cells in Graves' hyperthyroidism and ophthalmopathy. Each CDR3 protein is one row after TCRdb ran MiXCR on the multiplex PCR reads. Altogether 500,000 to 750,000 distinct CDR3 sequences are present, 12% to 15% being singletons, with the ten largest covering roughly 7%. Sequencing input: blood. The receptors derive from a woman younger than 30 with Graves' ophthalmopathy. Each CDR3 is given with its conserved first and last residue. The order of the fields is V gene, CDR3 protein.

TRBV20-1	CSAGGEAGWDEQYF
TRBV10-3	CAISERGRGNTEAFF
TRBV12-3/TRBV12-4	CASSFPGHEQYF
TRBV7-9	CASSLTSGRALRTGELFF
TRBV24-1	CATSGYGELFF
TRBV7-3	CASSRRGPDTQYF
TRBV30	CASQEQGMQPQHF
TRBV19	CASRKIQGEALNEQFF
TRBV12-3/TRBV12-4	CASSLDRVHAQYF
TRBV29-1	CSVASGSQETQYF
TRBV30	CAWNYRALTDTQYF
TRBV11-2	CASSPRRLDEQFF
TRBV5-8	CASSPGQGAQETQYF
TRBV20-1	CSAARAVGDQPQHF
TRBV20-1	CSARTWAGGTYGYTF
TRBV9	CASSPSGFSYNEQFF
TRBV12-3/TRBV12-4	CASSLGVYTGELFF
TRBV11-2	CASSLGGTDQPQHF
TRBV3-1	CASSQEKGVGTEAFF
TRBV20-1	CSARDGVQGPGTGELFF
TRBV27	CASTLGTSGFNEQFF
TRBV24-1	CATSDGLAGEGGSYNEQFF
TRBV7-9	CASQIVAGNTEAFF
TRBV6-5	CASSYTRAGSYNEQFF
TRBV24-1	CATRDRYDNYGYTF
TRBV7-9	CASSFAAAVNTEAFF
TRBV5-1	CASSLDRGENEKLFF
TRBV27	CASSSPGTGSYEQYF